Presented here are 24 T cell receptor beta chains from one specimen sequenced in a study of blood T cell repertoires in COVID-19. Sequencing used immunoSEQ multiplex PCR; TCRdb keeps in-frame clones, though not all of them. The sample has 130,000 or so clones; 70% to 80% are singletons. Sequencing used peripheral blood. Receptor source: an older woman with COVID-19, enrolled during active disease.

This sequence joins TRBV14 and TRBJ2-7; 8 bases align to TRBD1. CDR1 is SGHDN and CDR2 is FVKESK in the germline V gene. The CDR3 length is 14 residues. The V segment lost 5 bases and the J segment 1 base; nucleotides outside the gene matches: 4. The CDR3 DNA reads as TGTGCCAGCAGCTCGCGGGACAGGTCCTACGAGCAGTACTTC. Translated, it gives CASSSRDRSYEQYF.

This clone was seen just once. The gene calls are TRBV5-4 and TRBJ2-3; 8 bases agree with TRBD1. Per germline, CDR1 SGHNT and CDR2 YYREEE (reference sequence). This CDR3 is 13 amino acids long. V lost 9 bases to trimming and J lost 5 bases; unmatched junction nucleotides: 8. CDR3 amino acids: CANGQGREDTQYF. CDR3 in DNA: TGTGCCAATGGACAGGGCAGAGAAGATACGCAGTATTTT.

The CDR3 DNA reads as TGTGCCAGCAGGATAACAGGGGGACCTTCGTTCTTT. It yields the protein CASRITGGPSFF. This chain connects TRBV11-2 to TRBJ1-1, with 8 bases matching TRBD1. V lost 6 bases, J lost 14 bases, and 11 bases stayed unmatched. Germline loops: CDR1 SGHAT, CDR2 FQNNGV. The CDR3 sequence is 12 residues long.

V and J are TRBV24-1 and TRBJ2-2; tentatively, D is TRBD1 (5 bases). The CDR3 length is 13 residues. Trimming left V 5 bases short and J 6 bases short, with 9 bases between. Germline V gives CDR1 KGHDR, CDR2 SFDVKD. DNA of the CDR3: TGTGCCACCAGTGTAGGGGTGGCCGGGGAGCTGTTTTTT. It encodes CATSVGVAGELFF.

CDR3 in amino acids: CASSSRGGYEQYF. The CDR3 DNA is TGTGCCAGCAGCTCCAGGGGTGGCTACGAGCAGTACTTC. V usage is TRBV7-2 and J usage is TRBJ2-7; D is perhaps TRBD1 (6 bases). Germline V CDR1 and CDR2: SGHTA, FQGNSA. The length of the CDR3 is 13 residues. V was shortened by 4 bases and J by 3 bases, with 10 bases between the two germline ends. The full variable domain, rest sourced from reference TRBV7-2 and TRBJ2-7, is GAGVSQSPSNKVTEKGKDVELRCDPISGHTALYWYRQSLGQGLEFLIYFQGNSAPDKSGLPSDRFSAERTGGSVSTLTIQRTQQEDSAVYLCASSSRGGYEQYFGPGTRLTVT.

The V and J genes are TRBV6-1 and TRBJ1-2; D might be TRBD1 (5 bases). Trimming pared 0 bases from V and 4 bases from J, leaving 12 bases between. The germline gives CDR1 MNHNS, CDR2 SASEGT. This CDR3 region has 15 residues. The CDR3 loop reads CASSEAWQGGYGYTF. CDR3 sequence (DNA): TGTGCCAGCAGTGAAGCGTGGCAGGGTGGCTATGGCTACACCTTC.

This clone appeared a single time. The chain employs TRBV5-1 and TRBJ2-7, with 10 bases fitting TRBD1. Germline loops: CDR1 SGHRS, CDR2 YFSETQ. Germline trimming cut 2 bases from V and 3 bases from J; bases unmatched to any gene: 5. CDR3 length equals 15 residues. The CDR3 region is CASSFGGTGVYEQYF. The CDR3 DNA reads TGCGCCAGCAGCTTTGGTGGGACAGGGGTCTACGAGCAGTACTTC. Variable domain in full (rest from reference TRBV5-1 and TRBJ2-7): KAGVTQTPRYLIKTRGQQVTLSCSPISGHRSVSWYQQTPGQGLQFLFEYFSETQRNKGNFPGRFSGRQFSNSRSEMNVSTLELGDSALYLCASSFGGTGVYEQYFGPGTRLTVT.

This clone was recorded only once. The CDR3 sequence is CASSQRGQETQYF. The CDR3 DNA sequence: TGTGCCAGCAGTCAAAGGGGGCAGGAGACCCAGTACTTC. This rearrangement joins TRBV6-2 or TRBV6-3 to TRBJ2-5, with 7 bases lining up with TRBD1. CDR3 length: 13 amino acids. Looked up from germline, CDR1 is MNHEY and CDR2 is SVGEGT. The trim removed 5 bases at V and 5 bases at J, leaving 5 bases unmatched.

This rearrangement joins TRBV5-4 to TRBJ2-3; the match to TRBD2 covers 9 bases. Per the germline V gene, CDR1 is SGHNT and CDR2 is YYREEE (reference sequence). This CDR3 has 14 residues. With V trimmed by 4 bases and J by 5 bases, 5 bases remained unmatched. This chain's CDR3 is CASSASGEGDTQYF. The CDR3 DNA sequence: TGTGCCAGCAGCGCTAGCGGGGAGGGAGATACGCAGTATTTT. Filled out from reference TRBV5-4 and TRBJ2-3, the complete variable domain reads ETGVTQSPTHLIKTRGQQVTLRCSSQSGHNTVSWYQQALGQGPQFIFQYYREEENGRGNFPPRFSGLQFPNYSSELNVNALELDDSALYLCASSASGEGDTQYFGPGTRLTVL.

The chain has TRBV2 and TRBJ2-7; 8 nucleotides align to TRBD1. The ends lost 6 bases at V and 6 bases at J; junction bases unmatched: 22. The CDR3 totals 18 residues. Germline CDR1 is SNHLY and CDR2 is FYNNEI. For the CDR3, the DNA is TGTGCCAGCAGCATGACCCTAGCGTATGCAGGGGGCGCGGGCGAGCAGTACTTC. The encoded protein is CASSMTLAYAGGAGEQYF.

The CDR3 DNA is TGTGCCACCAACAATAGGGGCAATGAGCAGTTCTTC. The encoded protein is CATNNRGNEQFF. V is TRBV12-3 or TRBV12-4 and J is TRBJ2-1; possible D gene TRBD1, 5 bases. The CDR3 consists of 12 residues. V lost 10 bases and J lost 6, with 13 bases in between.

CDR3 residues: CASSPQGAPEQQYF. The DNA for the CDR3 is TGTGCCAGCTCACCACAGGGGGCTCCCGAGCAGCAGTACTTC. This rearrangement joins TRBV18 to TRBJ2-7, with 7 nucleotides matching TRBD1. Looked up from germline, CDR1 is KGHSH and CDR2 is LQKENI. The CDR3 loop spans 14 amino acids. With V trimmed by 1 base and J by 8 bases, 8 bases remained unmatched.

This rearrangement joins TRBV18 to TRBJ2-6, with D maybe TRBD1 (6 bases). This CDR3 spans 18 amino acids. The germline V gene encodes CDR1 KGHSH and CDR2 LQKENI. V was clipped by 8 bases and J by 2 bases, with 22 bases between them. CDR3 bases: TGTGCCAGCACCGCCGGGACAAGACCTCTAACTGGGGCCAACGTCCTGACTTTC. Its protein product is CASTAGTRPLTGANVLTF.

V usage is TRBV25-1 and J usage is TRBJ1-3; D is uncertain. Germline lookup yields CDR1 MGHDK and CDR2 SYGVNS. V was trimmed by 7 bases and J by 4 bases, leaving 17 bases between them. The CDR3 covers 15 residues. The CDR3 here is CASTSLSESGNTIYF. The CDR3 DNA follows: TGTGCCAGCACCTCCCTGAGCGAGAGCGGAAACACCATATATTTT.

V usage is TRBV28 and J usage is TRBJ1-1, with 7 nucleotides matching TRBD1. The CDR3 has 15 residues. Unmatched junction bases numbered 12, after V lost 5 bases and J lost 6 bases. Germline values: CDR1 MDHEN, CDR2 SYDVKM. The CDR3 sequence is CASSVEDRATAEAFF. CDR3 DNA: TGTGCCAGCAGTGTAGAAGACAGGGCGACGGCTGAAGCTTTCTTT.

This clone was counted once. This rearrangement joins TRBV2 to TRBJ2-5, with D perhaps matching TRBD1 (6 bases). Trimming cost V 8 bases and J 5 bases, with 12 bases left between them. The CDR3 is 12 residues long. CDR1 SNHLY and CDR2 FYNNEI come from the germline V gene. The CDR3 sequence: CASDRFRETQYF. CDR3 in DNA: TGTGCCAGCGACAGGTTCCGGGAGACCCAGTACTTC.

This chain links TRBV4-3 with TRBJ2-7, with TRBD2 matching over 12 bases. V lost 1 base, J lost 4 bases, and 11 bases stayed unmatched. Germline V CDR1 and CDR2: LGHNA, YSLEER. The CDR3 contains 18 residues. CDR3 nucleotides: TGCGCCAGCAGCCAAGTGGCACTAGCGGGAGGAAGGGTTTACGAGCAGTACTTC. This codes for CASSQVALAGGRVYEQYF.

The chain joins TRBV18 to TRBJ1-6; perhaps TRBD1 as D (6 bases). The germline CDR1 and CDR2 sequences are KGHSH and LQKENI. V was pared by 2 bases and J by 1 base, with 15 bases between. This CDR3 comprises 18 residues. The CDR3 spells CASSPVGGDTSYNSPLHF. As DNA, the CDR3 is TGTGCCAGCTCACCAGTCGGGGGGGACACTTCCTATAATTCACCCCTCCACTTT.

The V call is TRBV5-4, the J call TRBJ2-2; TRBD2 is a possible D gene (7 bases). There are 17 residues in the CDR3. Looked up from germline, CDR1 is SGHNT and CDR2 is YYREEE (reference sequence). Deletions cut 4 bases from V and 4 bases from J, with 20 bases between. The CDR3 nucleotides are TGTGCCAGCAGCCCAGCCCGGGGGGCCCGGGGCACCGGGGAGCTGTTTTTT. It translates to CASSPARGARGTGELFF. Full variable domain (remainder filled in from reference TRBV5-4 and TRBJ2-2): ETGVTQSPTHLIKTRGQQVTLRCSSQSGHNTVSWYQQALGQGPQFIFQYYREEENGRGNFPPRFSGLQFPNYSSELNVNALELDDSALYLCASSPARGARGTGELFFGEGSRLTVL.

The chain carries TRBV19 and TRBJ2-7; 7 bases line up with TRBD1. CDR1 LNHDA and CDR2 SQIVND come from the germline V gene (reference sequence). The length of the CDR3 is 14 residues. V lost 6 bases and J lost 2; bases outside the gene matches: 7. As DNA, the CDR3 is TGTGCCAGTAGCCCCCAGGGGGAGACCTACGAGCAGTACTTC. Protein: CASSPQGETYEQYF.

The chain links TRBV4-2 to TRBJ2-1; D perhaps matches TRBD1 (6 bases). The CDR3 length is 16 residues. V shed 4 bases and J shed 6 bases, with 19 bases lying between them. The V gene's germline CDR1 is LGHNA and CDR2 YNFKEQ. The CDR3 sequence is CASSPTGTFRGNEQFF. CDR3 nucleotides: TGTGCCAGCAGCCCCACAGGGACCTTTAGAGGCAATGAGCAGTTCTTC.

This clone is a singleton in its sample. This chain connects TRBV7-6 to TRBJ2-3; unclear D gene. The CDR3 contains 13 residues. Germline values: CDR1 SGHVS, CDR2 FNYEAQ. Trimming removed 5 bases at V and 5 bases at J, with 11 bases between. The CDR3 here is CASSKSSRDTQYF. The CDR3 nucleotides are TGTGCCAGCAGCAAAAGTTCCAGAGATACGCAGTATTTT.

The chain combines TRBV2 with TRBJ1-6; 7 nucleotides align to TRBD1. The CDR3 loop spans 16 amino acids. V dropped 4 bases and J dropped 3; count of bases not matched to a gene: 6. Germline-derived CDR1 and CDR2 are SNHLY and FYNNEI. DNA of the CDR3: TGTGCCAGCAGTGCAGACAGGGTGGACTATAATTCACCCCTCCACTTT. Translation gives CASSADRVDYNSPLHF.

CDR3 sequence (DNA): TGTGCCAGCGGCCCCGGAGGAGGGGTCTCTGACTCTGGAAACACCATATATTTT. Residues: CASGPGGGVSDSGNTIYF. The rearrangement uses TRBV5-4 and TRBJ1-3; D may be TRBD1 (5 bases). Trimming stripped 7 bases from V and 0 bases from J, with 23 bases between. The germline V gene has CDR1 SGHNT and CDR2 YYREEE (reference sequence). The CDR3 consists of 18 residues.